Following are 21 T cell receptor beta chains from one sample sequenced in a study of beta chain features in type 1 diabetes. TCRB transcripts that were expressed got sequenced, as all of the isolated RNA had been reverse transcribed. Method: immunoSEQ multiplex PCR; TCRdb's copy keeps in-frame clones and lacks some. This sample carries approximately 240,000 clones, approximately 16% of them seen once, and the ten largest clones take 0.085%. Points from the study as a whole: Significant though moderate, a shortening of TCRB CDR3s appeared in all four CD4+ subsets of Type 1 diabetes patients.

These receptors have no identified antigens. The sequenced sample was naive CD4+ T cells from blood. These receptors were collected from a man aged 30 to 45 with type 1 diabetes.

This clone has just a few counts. The CDR3, as DNA: TGTGCCTGGAGGACTAGCGGATACAATGAGCAGTTCTTC. Amino acids: CAWRTSGYNEQFF. The rearrangement uses TRBV30 and TRBJ2-1; 9 bases align to TRBD2. The CDR3 runs to 13 residues. With V trimmed by 3 bases and J by 4 bases, 1 base remained unmatched. The germline gives CDR1 GTSNPN, CDR2 SVGIG (reference sequence).

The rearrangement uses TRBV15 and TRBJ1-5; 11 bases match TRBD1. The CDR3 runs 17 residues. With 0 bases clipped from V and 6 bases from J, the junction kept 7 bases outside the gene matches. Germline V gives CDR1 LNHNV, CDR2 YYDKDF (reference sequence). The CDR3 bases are TGTGCCACCAGCAGAGATTCATCCGGGACAGGGGGTCAGCCCCAGCATTTT. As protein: CATSRDSSGTGGQPQHF.

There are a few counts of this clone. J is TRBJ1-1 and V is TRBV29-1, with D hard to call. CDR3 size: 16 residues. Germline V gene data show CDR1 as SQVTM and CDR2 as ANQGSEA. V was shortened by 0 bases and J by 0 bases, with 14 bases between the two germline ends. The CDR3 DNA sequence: TGCAGCGTTGAAGAGCTGTCAGCGATCATGAACACTGAAGCTTTCTTT. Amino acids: CSVEELSAIMNTEAFF.

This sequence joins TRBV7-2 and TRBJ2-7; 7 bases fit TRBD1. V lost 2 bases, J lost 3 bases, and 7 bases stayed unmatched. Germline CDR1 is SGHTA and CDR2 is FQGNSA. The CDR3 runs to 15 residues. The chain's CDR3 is CASSLWDRLGYEQYF. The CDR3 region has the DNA TGTGCCAGCAGCTTATGGGACAGATTGGGCTACGAGCAGTACTTC.

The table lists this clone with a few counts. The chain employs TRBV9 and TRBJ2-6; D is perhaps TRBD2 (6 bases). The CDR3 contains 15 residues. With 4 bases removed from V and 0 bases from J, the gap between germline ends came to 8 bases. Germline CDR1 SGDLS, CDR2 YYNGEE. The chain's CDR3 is CASSPGGSGANVLTF. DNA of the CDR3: TGTGCCAGCAGCCCCGGGGGCTCTGGGGCCAACGTCCTGACTTTC.

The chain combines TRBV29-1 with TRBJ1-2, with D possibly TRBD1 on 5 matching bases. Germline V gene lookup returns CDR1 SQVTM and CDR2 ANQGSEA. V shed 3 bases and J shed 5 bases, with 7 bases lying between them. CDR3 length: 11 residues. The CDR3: CSVDQGYGYTF. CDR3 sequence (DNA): TGCAGCGTTGATCAGGGATATGGCTACACCTTC.

CDR3 loop: CASSLGGFPTDTQYF. The CDR3 DNA reads as TGTGCCAGCAGCTTAGGAGGGTTCCCCACAGATACGCAGTATTTT. This chain connects TRBV7-2 to TRBJ2-3, with D maybe TRBD2 (5 bases). Germline-derived CDR1 and CDR2 are SGHTA and FQGNSA. The CDR3 totals 15 residues. Trimming cost V 1 base and J 2 bases, with 10 bases left between them.

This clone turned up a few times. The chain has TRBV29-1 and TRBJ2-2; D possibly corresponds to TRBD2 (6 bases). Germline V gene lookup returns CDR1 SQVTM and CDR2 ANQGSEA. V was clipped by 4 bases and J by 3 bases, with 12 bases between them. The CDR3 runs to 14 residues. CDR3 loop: CSVGTNSYTGELFF. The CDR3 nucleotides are TGCAGCGTTGGGACTAACAGTTACACCGGGGAGCTGTTTTTT.

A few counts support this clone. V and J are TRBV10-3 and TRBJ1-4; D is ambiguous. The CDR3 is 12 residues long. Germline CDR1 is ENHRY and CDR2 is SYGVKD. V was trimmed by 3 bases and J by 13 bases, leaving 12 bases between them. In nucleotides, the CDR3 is TGTGCCATCAGTGAATCCCTGGGTATACTGTTTTTT. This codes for CAISESLGILFF.

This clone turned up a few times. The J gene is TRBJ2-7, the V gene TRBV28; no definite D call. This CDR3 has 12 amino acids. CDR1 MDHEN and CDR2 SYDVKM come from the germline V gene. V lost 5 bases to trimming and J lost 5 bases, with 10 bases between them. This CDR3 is CASSQVKDEQYF. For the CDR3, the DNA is TGTGCCAGCAGTCAAGTTAAGGACGAGCAGTACTTC.

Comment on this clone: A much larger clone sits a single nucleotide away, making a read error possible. The CDR3 reads CASSLYTDTQYF. DNA of the CDR3: TGCGCCAGCAGCTTATACACAGATACGCAGTATTTT. The chain recombines TRBV4-3 with TRBJ2-3, with D unclear. The CDR3 contains 12 residues. Germline CDR1 reads LGHNA; CDR2 reads YSLEER. V was pared by 5 bases and J by 2 bases, with 5 bases between.

Here the CDR3 DNA reads TGCGCCAGCAGCCAAGCTCCAGATTTAAGGGCCTCGCTTGAGCAGTTCTTC. It yields the protein CASSQAPDLRASLEQFF. This chain joins TRBV4-3 and TRBJ2-1; D ambiguous. The V gene's germline CDR1 is LGHNA and CDR2 YSLEER. V lost 1 base and J 9 bases, leaving 22 bases between the germline ends. The CDR3 extends over 17 amino acids.

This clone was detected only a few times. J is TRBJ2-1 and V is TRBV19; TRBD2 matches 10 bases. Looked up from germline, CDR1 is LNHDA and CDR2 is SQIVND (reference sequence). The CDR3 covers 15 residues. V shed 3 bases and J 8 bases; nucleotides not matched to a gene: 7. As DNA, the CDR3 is TGTGCCAGTAGTATGTCTAGCGGGAGTCCTCATGAGCAGTTCTTC. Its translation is CASSMSSGSPHEQFF.

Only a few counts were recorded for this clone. The CDR3 DNA follows: TGTGCCAGCAGCCCCCCCGGCCCTAGCTCCCGCGAGCAGTACTTC. It encodes CASSPPGPSSREQYF. This chain connects TRBV7-2 to TRBJ2-7; D perhaps matches TRBD2 (5 bases). The CDR3 totals 15 residues. Germline CDR1 is SGHTA and CDR2 is FQGNSA. V dropped 5 bases and J dropped 6 bases, with 20 bases sitting between them. Based on the CDR3 plus reference TRBV7-2 and TRBJ2-7, the full variable domain is GAGVSQSPSNKVTEKGKDVELRCDPISGHTALYWYRQSLGQGLEFLIYFQGNSAPDKSGLPSDRFSAERTGGSVSTLTIQRTQQEDSAVYLCASSPPGPSSREQYFGPGTRLTVT.

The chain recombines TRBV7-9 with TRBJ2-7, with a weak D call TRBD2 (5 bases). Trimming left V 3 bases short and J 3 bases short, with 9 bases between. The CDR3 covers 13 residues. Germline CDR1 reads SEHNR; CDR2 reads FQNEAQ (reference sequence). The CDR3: CASSFQRSYEQYF. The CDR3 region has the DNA TGTGCCAGCAGCTTTCAGCGGAGCTACGAGCAGTACTTC.

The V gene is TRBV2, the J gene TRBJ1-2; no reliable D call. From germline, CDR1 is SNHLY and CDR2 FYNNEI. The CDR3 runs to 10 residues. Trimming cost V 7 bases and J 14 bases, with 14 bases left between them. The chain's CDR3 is CASTLRVPTF. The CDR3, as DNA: TGTGCCAGCACGTTACGGGTCCCGACCTTC.

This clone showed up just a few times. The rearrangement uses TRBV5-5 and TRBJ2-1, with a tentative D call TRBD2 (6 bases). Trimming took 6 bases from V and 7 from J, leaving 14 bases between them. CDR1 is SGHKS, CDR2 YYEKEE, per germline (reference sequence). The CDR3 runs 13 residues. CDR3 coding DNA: TGTGCCAGCACCCTGGGGGGTCAAAATGAGCAGTTCTTC. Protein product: CASTLGGQNEQFF.

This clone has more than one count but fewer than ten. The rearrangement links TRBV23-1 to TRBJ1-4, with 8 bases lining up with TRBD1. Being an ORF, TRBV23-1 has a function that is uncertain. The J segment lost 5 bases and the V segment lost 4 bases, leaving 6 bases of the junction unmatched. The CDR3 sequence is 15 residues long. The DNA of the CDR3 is TGCGCCAGCAGTCCCACGACAGGGGAAAATGAAAAACTGTTTTTT. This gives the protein CASSPTTGENEKLFF.

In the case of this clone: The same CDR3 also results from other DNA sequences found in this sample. In nucleotides, the CDR3 is TGTGCCACCAGCCGGGACAGGAGCTCCTACGAGCAGTACTTC. This translates into CATSRDRSSYEQYF. The rearrangement uses TRBV15 and TRBJ2-7, with 8 bases aligning to TRBD1. The CDR3 covers 14 residues. Germline V gives CDR1 LNHNV, CDR2 YYDKDF (reference sequence). Trimming removed 5 bases from V and 0 bases from J; junction bases left unmatched: 3.

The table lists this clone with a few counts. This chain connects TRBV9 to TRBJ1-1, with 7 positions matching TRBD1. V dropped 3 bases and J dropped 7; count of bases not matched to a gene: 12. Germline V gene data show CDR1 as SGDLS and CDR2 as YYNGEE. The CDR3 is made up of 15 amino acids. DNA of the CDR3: TGTGCCAGCAGCGCTCGTAGGGACAGCGGGAATGAAGCTTTCTTT. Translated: CASSARRDSGNEAFF.

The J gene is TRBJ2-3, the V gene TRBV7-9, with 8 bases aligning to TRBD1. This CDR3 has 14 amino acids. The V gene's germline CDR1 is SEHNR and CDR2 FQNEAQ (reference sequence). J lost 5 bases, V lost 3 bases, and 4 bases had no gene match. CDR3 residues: CASSFQQGVDTQYF. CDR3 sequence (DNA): TGTGCCAGCAGCTTCCAACAGGGGGTAGATACGCAGTATTTT.